These 25 T cell receptor beta chains originate from one sample sequenced in a study of cytomegalovirus exposure and HLA in healthy donors. The primer mix had 60 Vbeta and 13 Jbeta primers. Repertoires were generated with immunoSEQ multiplex PCR, while TCRdb's copy carries only in-frame clones and drops some. There are about 130,000 clones in the sample; roughly 79% occur only once, and 2.5% to 3% lies in the top ten. Sequencing used PBMCs. These receptors originate from a boy aged 2 to 10 in good health and CMV-seronegative.

The gene calls are TRBV12-5 and TRBJ2-3; 10 bases map to TRBD1. V trimming: 6 bases; J trimming: 0 bases; junction bases outside the gene matches: 6. Germline loops: CDR1 LGHNT, CDR2 FRNRAP. The CDR3 spans 16 residues. CDR3 loop: CASGPRDRGSTDTQYF. Here the CDR3 DNA reads TGTGCTAGTGGCCCGCGGGACAGGGGTAGCACAGATACGCAGTATTTT.

V usage is TRBV7-8 and J usage is TRBJ1-2; TRBD1 aligns across 12 bases. Trimming took 5 bases from V and 8 from J; bases not matched to a gene: 9. Germline CDR1 and CDR2: SGHVS and FQNEAQ. The length of the CDR3 is 15 residues. This chain's CDR3 is CASSQRGQGAWGYTF. In nucleotides, the CDR3 is TGTGCCAGCAGCCAAAGGGGACAGGGGGCTTGGGGCTACACCTTC.

V is TRBV19 and J is TRBJ1-1; D is uncertain. CDR3 size: 13 residues. Germline CDR1 is LNHDA and CDR2 is SQIVND (reference sequence). The V and J ends lost 4 bases and 4 bases respectively, with 10 bases between them. CDR3 DNA: TGTGCCAGTAGTAAAGTGGCAGGCACTGAAGCTTTCTTT. It translates to CASSKVAGTEAFF.

The genes are TRBV9 and TRBJ2-3; 12 nucleotides match TRBD2. CDR1 SGDLS and CDR2 YYNGEE come from the germline V gene. The V gene end was trimmed by 0 bases and the J gene end by 10 bases; junction bases not matched to a gene: 9. The CDR3 runs to 16 residues. The CDR3 DNA reads as TGTGCCAGCAGCGTAGATCTAGCGGGAGGGCCTTGTGCGCAGTATTTT. Amino acid sequence: CASSVDLAGGPCAQYF.

The J gene is TRBJ2-1, the V gene TRBV2; perhaps TRBD1 as D (5 bases). V was clipped by 7 bases and J by 12 bases, with 13 bases between them. CDR3 length equals 11 residues. Germline CDR1 reads SNHLY; CDR2 reads FYNNEI. The CDR3 coding sequence is TGTGCCAGCATGTCCGGAAGGGGGCAGTTCTTC. This translates into CASMSGRGQFF.

There are a few counts of this clone. The chain combines TRBV6-4 with TRBJ2-1; 7 bases are shared with TRBD2. CDR3 length: 13 amino acids. The germline gives CDR1 MRHNA, CDR2 SNTAGT. With V trimmed by 3 bases and J by 7 bases, 3 bases remained unmatched. CDR3 residues: CASSETSWNEQFF. CDR3 nucleotides: TGTGCCAGCAGTGAGACTAGCTGGAATGAGCAGTTCTTC.

This chain links TRBV5-1 with TRBJ2-5; D is perhaps TRBD1 (5 bases). Trimming shortened V by 0 bases and J by 6 bases, and 15 bases separated the two germline ends. The CDR3 runs to 15 residues. Germline-derived CDR1 and CDR2 are SGHRS and YFSETQ. The CDR3 sequence is CASSLEHFQGKTQYF. CDR3 nucleotides: TGCGCCAGCAGCTTGGAACATTTTCAGGGAAAGACCCAGTACTTC.

The genes are TRBV14 and TRBJ2-3; the D is unclear. Per germline, CDR1 SGHDN and CDR2 FVKESK. The CDR3 consists of 13 residues. Trimming pared 4 bases from V and 1 base from J, leaving 6 bases between. CDR3 coding DNA: TGTGCCAGCAGCCTTATTCGCACAGATACGCAGTATTTT. Its protein product is CASSLIRTDTQYF.

This clone was seen a few times. The V gene is TRBV20-1, the J gene TRBJ2-7; D may be TRBD2 (5 bases). The V end lost 3 bases, the J end lost 3 bases, and 6 bases lay between the germline ends. The CDR3 has 11 residues. CDR1 is DFQATT, CDR2 SNEGSKA, per germline (reference sequence). In DNA, the CDR3 is TGCAGTGCTAGGAGGGACTACGAGCAGTACGTC. Translation: CSARRDYEQYV.

The CDR3 sequence: CASSQEGTGARNSPLHF. The CDR3 region has the DNA TGTGCCAGCAGCCAAGAAGGGACAGGGGCGAGGAATTCACCCCTCCACTTT. This chain connects TRBV14 to TRBJ1-6; 10 nucleotides align to TRBD1. With V trimmed by 0 bases and J by 7 bases, 6 bases remained unmatched. The CDR3 sequence is 17 residues long. From germline, CDR1 is SGHDN and CDR2 FVKESK.

V and J are TRBV15 and TRBJ1-2; 9 bases align to TRBD1. In germline, CDR1 is LNHNV, CDR2 YYDKDF (reference sequence). V trimming: 0 bases; J trimming: 8 bases; junction bases outside the gene matches: 7. The CDR3 spans 15 residues. The chain's CDR3 is CATSRDDRGSYGYTF. The CDR3 nucleotides are TGTGCCACCAGCAGAGATGACAGGGGGAGCTACGGCTACACCTTC.

This clone was detected a few times. This sequence joins TRBV5-1 and TRBJ1-1; 9 positions match TRBD1. The V gene's germline CDR1 is SGHRS and CDR2 YFSETQ. CDR3 length: 14 amino acids. V lost 2 bases to trimming and J lost 4 bases; unmatched junction nucleotides: 3. In DNA form, the CDR3 reads TGCGCCAGCAGCTTACAGGGGGCCTTCACTGAAGCTTTCTTT. Its translation is CASSLQGAFTEAFF.

CDR3 loop: CASSLRGHREVVGNQPQHF. CDR3 DNA sequence: TGTGCCAGCAGCTTACGGGGTCACAGGGAAGTGGTCGGCAATCAGCCCCAGCATTTT. V and J are TRBV7-8 and TRBJ1-5; D possibly corresponds to TRBD1 (6 bases). The CDR3 length is 19 residues. Per the germline V gene, CDR1 is SGHVS and CDR2 is FQNEAQ. The ends were cut back, 2 bases at V and 2 bases at J, with 22 bases in the middle.

This sequence joins TRBV9 and TRBJ1-6; D gene unclear. Germline V CDR1 and CDR2: SGDLS, YYNGEE. The length of the CDR3 is 14 residues. Trimming took 3 bases from V and 4 from J, leaving 8 bases between them. This chain's CDR3 is CASSDLGYNSPLHF. The CDR3 DNA is TGTGCCAGCAGCGACCTCGGGTATAATTCACCCCTCCACTTT.

The CDR3 DNA reads TGTGCCAGCAGCTCCTTGACTAGCTCCCCTAGGGAGCAGTACTTC. The encoded protein is CASSSLTSSPREQYF. The chain joins TRBV7-2 to TRBJ2-7, with 7 bases matching TRBD2. The V gene's germline CDR1 is SGHTA and CDR2 FQGNSA. The CDR3 has 15 residues. With V trimmed by 4 bases and J by 7 bases, 13 bases remained unmatched. The entire variable domain, with the rest obtained from reference TRBV7-2 and TRBJ2-7, is as follows: GAGVSQSPSNKVTEKGKDVELRCDPISGHTALYWYRQSLGQGLEFLIYFQGNSAPDKSGLPSDRFSAERTGGSVSTLTIQRTQQEDSAVYLCASSSLTSSPREQYFGPGTRLTVT.

The table lists this clone with a few counts. The chain joins TRBV5-1 to TRBJ2-2; tentatively, D is TRBD2 (6 bases). Trimming removed 4 bases from V and 6 bases from J, with 16 bases in between. CDR1 is SGHRS, CDR2 YFSETQ, per germline. CDR3 length equals 15 residues. The CDR3 DNA reads TGCGCCAGCAGCCCGAGCGGTCAGCGGGCCGGGGAGCTGTTTTTT. Protein: CASSPSGQRAGELFF.

This clone occurred once. The chain has TRBV7-9 and TRBJ1-1; 10 nucleotides agree with TRBD1. The CDR3 sequence is 15 residues long. CDR1 is SEHNR, CDR2 FQNEAQ, per germline (reference sequence). J lost 1 base, V lost 4 bases, and 3 bases had no gene match. CDR3 bases: TGTGCCAGCAGCTCGGGACAGGGGACGAACACTGAAGCTTTCTTT. It encodes CASSSGQGTNTEAFF.

The genes are TRBV5-6 and TRBJ1-5, with 10 bases lining up with TRBD1. Germline trimming cut 2 bases from V and 6 bases from J; bases unmatched to any gene: 5. There are 15 residues in the CDR3. Germline V gene lookup returns CDR1 SGHDT and CDR2 YYEEEE. The CDR3 spells CASSFRTGGGQPQHF. The CDR3 nucleotides are TGTGCCAGCAGCTTTAGGACAGGGGGTGGTCAGCCCCAGCATTTT.

The rearrangement uses TRBV6-4 and TRBJ2-3; TRBD2 matches at 15 bases. The CDR3 runs 17 residues. Trimming at V came to 6 bases and at J to 1 base, leaving 5 bases not matched to a gene. CDR1 and CDR2 (germline): MRHNA, SNTAGT. The CDR3 loop reads CASSSGLAGGGTDTQYF. The CDR3 coding sequence is TGTGCCAGCAGCTCTGGACTAGCGGGAGGGGGCACAGATACGCAGTATTTT.

The genes are TRBV7-3 and TRBJ2-2, with TRBD1 matching 10 bases. The CDR3 consists of 15 residues. J gave up 6 bases and V 4 bases, and 5 bases lay outside the gene matches. Per the germline V gene, CDR1 is SGHTA and CDR2 is FQGTGA. The CDR3 coding sequence is TGTGCCAGCAGCTCGAGACAGGGGGCCTCCGGGGAGCTGTTTTTT. This sequence encodes CASSSRQGASGELFF.

The V call is TRBV5-1, the J call TRBJ1-1, with D possibly TRBD1 on 5 matching bases. The CDR3 runs to 15 residues. Germline CDR1 reads SGHRS; CDR2 reads YFSETQ. The ends were cut back, 0 bases at V and 2 bases at J, with 11 bases in the middle. The chain's CDR3 is CASSLVQGGNTEAFF. The DNA for the CDR3 is TGCGCCAGCAGCTTGGTCCAGGGTGGTAACACTGAAGCTTTCTTT.

The chain carries TRBV12-5 and TRBJ1-2; weak D call: TRBD1 (5 bases). The CDR3 loop spans 13 amino acids. Between the trimmed V and J ends, which lost 5 bases and 0 bases, there was a span of 7 bases. Germline CDR1 LGHNT, CDR2 FRNRAP. CDR3: CASGPDTNYGYTF. The CDR3 coding sequence is TGTGCTAGTGGTCCGGACACTAACTATGGCTACACCTTC.

V and J are TRBV4-1 and TRBJ2-7; 9 nucleotides align to TRBD2. This CDR3 is built from 16 residues. The germline CDR1 and CDR2 sequences are MGHRA and YSYEKL. The junction had 10 bases not matched to a gene; V was cut back by 0 bases and J by 7 bases. The CDR3 bases are TGCGCCAGCAGCCAAGATCAGAATAGCGGGAGACTGGAGCAGTACGTC. This translates into CASSQDQNSGRLEQYV.

V gene TRBV28 combines with J gene TRBJ2-6; D uncertain. The CDR3 length is 18 residues. V gave up 1 base and J gave up 1 base, with 14 bases separating them. Germline CDR1 is MDHEN and CDR2 is SYDVKM. The CDR3 DNA reads TGTGCCAGCAGTTTATCTGACTTTCATCCTTCTGGGGCCAACGTCCTGACTTTC. Its protein is CASSLSDFHPSGANVLTF.

This chain joins TRBV19 and TRBJ2-7, with 9 nucleotides matching TRBD2. The CDR3 is 19 amino acids. Germline loops: CDR1 LNHDA, CDR2 SQIVND (reference sequence). The junction had 14 bases not matched to a gene; V was cut back by 0 bases and J by 2 bases. The CDR3 region has the DNA TGTGCCAGTAGTATAGAAACATTCATAGCGGGGGCCGTACCCTACGAGCAGTACTTC. This encodes CASSIETFIAGAVPYEQYF.